Below are 23 T cell receptor beta chains sequenced from a single sample in a study of T-cell reconstitution after alpha-beta-depleted transplantation in children. As it was prepared, the TCRbeta library received unique molecular identifiers. TCRdb independently ran MiXCR on the PCR reads; one entry per CDR3 protein. This table holds around 580,000 distinct CDR3 sequences, 25% to 30% found once. The specimen was PBMCs, collected before TCRalphabeta/CD19-depleted stem cell transplant. The receptors stem from a boy less than two years old with Wiskott-Aldrich syndrome, due to receive a stem cell transplant.

This chain links TRBV29-1 with TRBJ1-1, with D uncertain. Trimming shortened V by 4 bases and J by 11 bases, and 17 bases separated the two germline ends. Germline CDR1 and CDR2: SQVTM and ANQGSEA. The CDR3 is 12 residues long. The CDR3 coding sequence is TGCAGCGTTGGGTACCGGGGAGACGGGGCTTTCTTT. Its protein is CSVGYRGDGAFF.

This clonotype was counted a few times. The chain joins TRBV20-1 to TRBJ2-5, with D hard to call. This CDR3 comprises 12 residues. Germline values: CDR1 DFQATT, CDR2 SNEGSKA (reference sequence). Trimming took 2 bases from V and 1 from J, leaving 5 bases between them. The chain's CDR3 is CSARQFQETQYF. CDR3 bases: TGCAGTGCTAGACAGTTCCAAGAGACCCAGTACTTC.

The rearrangement joins TRBV4-1 to TRBJ2-1; TRBD2 matches at 13 bases. The germline CDR1 and CDR2 sequences are MGHRA and YSYEKL. The CDR3 loop spans 14 amino acids. After removal of 3 bases from V and 10 bases from J, the junction contained 3 bases not matched to a gene. CDR3 residues: CASSQGLAGQEQFF. The CDR3 DNA follows: TGCGCCAGCAGCCAGGGACTAGCGGGACAGGAGCAGTTCTTC.

The CDR3 sequence: CASSVVPLGPTTGELFF. The DNA for the CDR3 is TGTGCCAGCAGCGTAGTTCCCCTGGGACCGACCACCGGGGAGCTGTTTTTT. The chain uses TRBV9 and TRBJ2-2; D assignment may be TRBD1 or TRBD2 (5 bases each). Germline V gives CDR1 SGDLS, CDR2 YYNGEE. Trimming shortened V by 0 bases and J by 4 bases, and 16 bases separated the two germline ends. The CDR3 has 17 amino acids.

This clonotype was picked up one time. No conserved phenylalanine or tryptophan is present at the end of the CDR3, so a read error is the likely explanation. The chain recombines TRBV6-1 with TRBJ2-3, with 13 bases lining up with TRBD2. Unmatched junction bases numbered 5, after V lost 7 bases and J lost 4 bases. CDR3 length equals 15 residues. The germline CDR1 and CDR2 sequences are MNHNS and SASEGT. CDR3 DNA sequence: TGTGCCAGCAACAGACTAGCGGGAGGCGCAGATACGCAGTATTTG. Protein product: CASNRLAGGADTQYL.

This clonotype occurred a few times. This rearrangement joins TRBV28 to TRBJ2-7, with 10 bases aligning to TRBD2. This CDR3 comprises 14 residues. Per germline, CDR1 MDHEN and CDR2 SYDVKM. Trimming cost V 3 bases and J 4 bases; bases outside gene matches: 3. CDR3 loop: CASSFGGLAYEQYF. In DNA form, the CDR3 reads TGTGCCAGCAGTTTTGGGGGACTAGCGTACGAGCAGTACTTC. Filled out from reference TRBV28 and TRBJ2-7, the complete variable domain reads DVKVTQSSRYLVKRTGEKVFLECVQDMDHENMFWYRQDPGLGLRLIYFSYDVKMKEKGDIPEGYSVSREKKERFSLILESASTNQTSMYLCASSFGGLAYEQYFGPGTRLTVT.

This chain links TRBV5-5 with TRBJ2-1; 8 bases map to TRBD2. This CDR3 spans 16 amino acids. The germline V gene has CDR1 SGHKS and CDR2 YYEKEE (reference sequence). The J segment lost 0 bases and the V segment lost 2 bases, leaving 4 bases of the junction unmatched. CDR3 coding DNA: TGTGCCAGCAGCTTTCGTCTAGCGGGCTCCTACAATGAGCAGTTCTTC. As protein: CASSFRLAGSYNEQFF.

The V call is TRBV7-6, the J call TRBJ2-7; D is possibly TRBD2 (6 bases). The CDR3 totals 13 residues. The V gene's germline CDR1 is SGHVS and CDR2 FNYEAQ. The ends were cut back, 1 base at V and 5 bases at J, with 9 bases in the middle. The CDR3 DNA follows: TGTGCCAGCAGCTTAGTCGGGGAGGACGAGCAGTACTTC. Amino acid sequence: CASSLVGEDEQYF.

This clonotype was found a few times. This sequence joins TRBV5-1 and TRBJ2-2; D gene uncertain. Germline CDR1 and CDR2: SGHRS and YFSETQ. Trimming took 1 base from V and 0 from J, leaving 7 bases between them. The CDR3 is made up of 15 amino acids. The CDR3 loop reads CASSLSAANTGELFF. The CDR3 DNA sequence: TGCGCCAGCAGCTTGTCGGCAGCGAACACCGGGGAGCTGTTTTTT. Full variable domain (rest looked up from reference TRBV5-1 and TRBJ2-2): KAGVTQTPRYLIKTRGQQVTLSCSPISGHRSVSWYQQTPGQGLQFLFEYFSETQRNKGNFPGRFSGRQFSNSRSEMNVSTLELGDSALYLCASSLSAANTGELFFGEGSRLTVL.

This clonotype was counted between two and nine times. The CDR3 DNA follows: TGCAGTGCTCCCAAGATAGCGGGAGGGGCATACAATGAGCAGTTCTTC. Protein sequence: CSAPKIAGGAYNEQFF. The rearrangement links TRBV20-1 to TRBJ2-1; TRBD2 aligns across 11 bases. V trimming: 5 bases; J trimming: 4 bases; junction bases outside the gene matches: 10. This CDR3 comprises 16 residues. The germline gives CDR1 DFQATT, CDR2 SNEGSKA (reference sequence).

This clonotype was detected only a few times. This chain links TRBV7-9 with TRBJ2-1; possibly TRBD1 or TRBD2 for D (5 bases each). V was cut by 4 bases and J by 9 bases, with 19 bases left in between. Germline-derived CDR1 and CDR2 are SEHNR and FQNEAQ (reference sequence). CDR3 length equals 15 residues. Here the CDR3 reads CASSSEGPMGVEQFF. The CDR3 DNA follows: TGTGCCAGCAGCTCAGAGGGACCCATGGGGGTTGAGCAGTTCTTC.

This clonotype was found a few times. The V call is TRBV5-1, the J call TRBJ1-1, with unresolved D. Germline CDR1 reads SGHRS; CDR2 reads YFSETQ. V dropped 0 bases and J dropped 1 base, with 10 bases sitting between them. This CDR3 contains 15 residues. The CDR3 bases are TGCGCCAGCAGCTTGGCGGCAGGCGAGAACACTGAAGCTTTCTTT. Protein product: CASSLAAGENTEAFF.

V and J are TRBV20-1 and TRBJ2-7; no firm D call. Per germline, CDR1 DFQATT and CDR2 SNEGSKA (reference sequence). This CDR3 has 11 amino acids. Trimming took 3 bases from V and 2 from J, leaving 5 bases between them. CDR3 coding DNA: TGCAGTGCTAGCGGAACCTACGAGCAGTACTTC. Its protein is CSASGTYEQYF.

This clonotype was recorded a few times. V and J are TRBV5-1 and TRBJ2-7; a possible D gene is TRBD1 (5 bases). V was pared by 3 bases and J by 0 bases, with 10 bases between. This CDR3 spans 14 amino acids. Germline V CDR1 and CDR2: SGHRS, YFSETQ. CDR3 sequence reads: CASSSKTASYEQYF. CDR3 coding DNA: TGCGCCAGCAGCTCCAAGACAGCCTCCTACGAGCAGTACTTC.

The chain recombines TRBV5-1 with TRBJ2-3; either TRBD1 or TRBD2 may supply D (5 bases each). This CDR3 has 15 residues. V shed 4 bases and J shed 6 bases, with 18 bases lying between them. Germline V gene sequence: CDR1 SGHRS, CDR2 YFSETQ. CDR3 region: CASSPWVGRQDTQYF. CDR3 coding DNA: TGCGCCAGCAGCCCCTGGGTAGGGAGACAGGATACGCAGTATTTT.

The chain joins TRBV3-1 to TRBJ2-2; D uncertain. This CDR3 region has 12 residues. Germline-derived CDR1 and CDR2 are LGHDT and YNNKEL (reference sequence). V was clipped by 4 bases and J by 9 bases, with 9 bases between them. CDR3 nucleotide sequence: TGTGCCAGCAGCCGAGATTCCTGGGAGCTGTTTTTT. Its protein product is CASSRDSWELFF.

CDR3 nucleotide sequence: TGTGCCAGCAGCGCCGAGATCGGGATCCCGCCATCACTAGGGGCCCTCCACTTT. Its translation is CASSAEIGIPPSLGALHF. The chain is built from TRBV9 and TRBJ1-6, with D possibly being TRBD1 (5 bases). CDR1 is SGDLS, CDR2 YYNGEE, per germline. V lost 3 bases to trimming and J lost 14 bases, with 30 bases between them. This CDR3 has 18 amino acids.

The chain couples TRBV6-5 to TRBJ2-3; 9 bases match TRBD2. Germline trimming cut 4 bases from V and 6 bases from J; bases unmatched to any gene: 5. The CDR3 length is 14 residues. Germline lookup yields CDR1 MNHEY and CDR2 SVGAGI. CDR3 protein: CASSSREGIDTQYF. CDR3 in DNA: TGTGCCAGCAGTTCGCGGGAGGGCATCGATACGCAGTATTTT.

This clonotype has ten or more counts. This sequence joins TRBV5-1 and TRBJ2-5; D not resolved. The CDR3 is made up of 11 amino acids. V was clipped by 1 base and J by 3 bases, with 1 base between them. Germline loops: CDR1 SGHRS, CDR2 YFSETQ. CDR3 in amino acids: CASSLKETQYF. The CDR3 DNA is TGCGCCAGCAGCTTGAAAGAGACCCAGTACTTC.

The CDR3 nucleotides are TGTGCCAGCAGACCTCCGGGACAGGACTACGAGCAGTACTTC. The encoded protein is CASRPPGQDYEQYF. The V call is TRBV6-1, the J call TRBJ2-7; 8 bases line up with TRBD1. The CDR3 extends over 14 amino acids. The ends lost 6 bases at V and 3 bases at J; junction bases unmatched: 7. Germline-derived CDR1 and CDR2 are MNHNS and SASEGT.

V and J are TRBV5-1 and TRBJ2-7; 12 nucleotides align to TRBD2. This CDR3 is 17 amino acids long. The V gene end was trimmed by 4 bases and the J gene end by 5 bases; junction bases not matched to a gene: 13. Germline CDR1 is SGHRS and CDR2 is YFSETQ. As DNA, the CDR3 is TGCGCCAGCAGCAAAAATCCTAGCGGGAGGGCCAAAGACGAGCAGTACTTC. Encoded protein: CASSKNPSGRAKDEQYF.

V usage is TRBV20-1 and J usage is TRBJ2-7, with 9 nucleotides matching TRBD1. Losses at the gene ends were 2 bases for V and 1 base for J; bases not matched to a gene: 3. The CDR3 totals 14 residues. CDR1 is DFQATT, CDR2 SNEGSKA, per germline (reference sequence). The CDR3 sequence: CSARNGQGSYEQYF. The CDR3 nucleotides are TGCAGTGCTAGAAACGGACAGGGGTCCTACGAGCAGTACTTC.

The chain links TRBV18 to TRBJ2-3, with 13 nucleotides matching TRBD2. The V gene's germline CDR1 is KGHSH and CDR2 LQKENI. J gave up 3 bases and V 1 base, and 4 bases lay outside the gene matches. The CDR3 extends over 17 amino acids. CDR3 bases: TGTGCCAGCTCACCACTCCCGGGACTAGCGGGGACAGATACGCAGTATTTT. This gives the protein CASSPLPGLAGTDTQYF. The variable domain in full, with the rest retrieved from reference TRBV18 and TRBJ2-3, is NAGVMQNPRHLVRRRGQEARLRCSPMKGHSHVYWYRQLPEEGLKFMVYLQKENIIDESGMPKERFSAEFPKEGPSILRIQQVVRGDSAAYFCASSPLPGLAGTDTQYFGPGTRLTVL.